This entry lists 23 T cell receptor beta chains sequenced from one sample in a study of shared clonotypes between healthy human individuals. TCRdb's table, derived via immunoSEQ multiplex PCR, lists solely in-frame clones and lacks some. Of 450,000 to 500,000 clones in the sample, 75% to 85% were seen once. Material: PBMCs. Receptors were obtained from a woman between 35 and 50 years old in good health. Some clones in this sample may be carry-over from other donors' samples.

This clone was recorded a few times. The rearrangement links TRBV27 to TRBJ2-3; D remains unclear. The CDR3 runs 12 residues. V was cut by 3 bases and J by 5 bases, with 6 bases left in between. The germline V gene encodes CDR1 MNHEY and CDR2 SMNVEV (reference sequence). Here the CDR3 DNA reads TGTGCCAGCAGTTTTTCGGGAGATACGCAGTATTTT. This codes for CASSFSGDTQYF.

The V call is TRBV5-4, the J call TRBJ2-7, with 9 bases aligning to TRBD1. CDR3 length: 14 amino acids. Germline V lookup: CDR1 SGHNT, CDR2 YYREEE (reference sequence). Trimming at V came to 3 bases and at J to 7 bases, leaving 8 bases not matched to a gene. The CDR3 here is CASSSGTGSGEQYF. As DNA, the CDR3 is TGTGCCAGCAGCTCCGGGACAGGGTCTGGGGAGCAGTACTTC.

Only a few counts were recorded for this clone. The chain uses TRBV5-6 and TRBJ2-7; the match to TRBD2 covers 8 bases. This CDR3 spans 14 amino acids. The V gene end was trimmed by 4 bases and the J gene end by 4 bases; junction bases not matched to a gene: 7. The germline CDR1 and CDR2 sequences are SGHDT and YYEEEE. The CDR3 nucleotides are TGTGCCAGCAGCGGAGCCCCTAGCGGGTACGAGCAGTACTTC. This codes for CASSGAPSGYEQYF.

The chain couples TRBV15 to TRBJ2-3, with 10 bases aligning to TRBD2. Trimming took 5 bases from V and 5 from J; bases not matched to a gene: 13. Germline V gene data show CDR1 as LNHNV and CDR2 as YYDKDF (reference sequence). This CDR3 has 17 residues. CDR3 protein: CATSLRGLAGAQDTQYF. The CDR3 region has the DNA TGTGCCACCAGCCTCAGGGGGCTAGCGGGAGCACAAGATACGCAGTATTTT. Looking up the rest from reference TRBV15 and TRBJ2-3 gives the full variable domain: DAMVIQNPRYQVTQFGKPVTLSCSQTLNHNVMYWYQQKSSQAPKLLFHYYDKDFNNEADTPDNFQSRRPNTSFCFLDIRSPGLGDTAMYLCATSLRGLAGAQDTQYFGPGTRLTVL.

The V gene is TRBV7-9, the J gene TRBJ2-5; 8 nucleotides line up with TRBD2. Germline CDR1 and CDR2: SEHNR and FQNEAQ (reference sequence). The ends lost 6 bases at V and 6 bases at J; junction bases unmatched: 6. This CDR3 spans 13 amino acids. DNA of the CDR3: TGTGCCAGCAGTTCGACTAGCGCCCAGACCCAGTACTTC. This sequence encodes CASSSTSAQTQYF.

The rearrangement uses TRBV11-2 and TRBJ1-4, with 10 bases aligning to TRBD1. Germline V gives CDR1 SGHAT, CDR2 FQNNGV. J lost 8 bases, V lost 0 bases, and 6 bases had no gene match. The CDR3 runs to 16 residues. DNA of the CDR3: TGTGCCAGCAGCTTAGATGGGGGACAGGGGCGCGAAAAACTGTTTTTT. Its translation is CASSLDGGQGREKLFF.

The rearrangement uses TRBV7-7 and TRBJ2-3, with D uncertain. Germline V lookup: CDR1 SSHAT, CDR2 FNYEAQ (reference sequence). This CDR3 contains 15 residues. The germline V and J ends were trimmed by 1 base and 1 base, with 9 bases remaining between them. The CDR3 sequence is CASSLGGRGTDTQYF. The CDR3 DNA follows: TGTGCCAGCAGCTTAGGGGGTAGGGGCACAGATACGCAGTATTTT.

This clone was seen a single time. The chain carries TRBV5-1 and TRBJ1-2; 9 nucleotides align to TRBD1. The V gene's germline CDR1 is SGHRS and CDR2 YFSETQ. The CDR3 has 13 amino acids. V was pared by 4 bases and J by 7 bases, with 5 bases of the junction left unmatched. The CDR3 here is CASSKGQGSGYTF. The CDR3 coding sequence is TGCGCCAGCAGCAAGGGACAGGGTAGTGGCTACACCTTC.

The chain links TRBV15 to TRBJ2-2; 7 bases align to TRBD2. J was trimmed by 7 bases and V by 4 bases; bases with no gene match: 15. This CDR3 is built from 17 residues. The germline V gene encodes CDR1 LNHNV and CDR2 YYDKDF (reference sequence). Written as DNA, the CDR3 is TGTGCCACCAGCAAAGGCCCTAGCGGTTCGACCAACGGGGAGCTGTTTTTT. This encodes CATSKGPSGSTNGELFF.

This clone was seen a few times. This chain joins TRBV7-9 and TRBJ2-1; TRBD1 aligns across 7 bases. J was trimmed by 9 bases and V by 6 bases; bases with no gene match: 11. The CDR3 has 14 amino acids. Germline CDR1 reads SEHNR; CDR2 reads FQNEAQ (reference sequence). In DNA, the CDR3 is TGTGCCAGCAGTCTACTCGACAGGGTGGGTGAGCAGTTCTTC. It codes for CASSLLDRVGEQFF. Supplemented by reference TRBV7-9 and TRBJ2-1, the full variable domain reads DTGVSQNPRHKITKRGQNVTFRCDPISEHNRLYWYRQTLGQGPEFLTYFQNEAQLEKSRLLSDRFSAERPKGSFSTLEIQRTEQGDSAMYLCASSLLDRVGEQFFGPGTRLTVL.

As regards this clone: Given a much more abundant clone one base away, this may be a read error. V gene TRBV25-1 combines with J gene TRBJ2-1; D is ambiguous. Trimming removed 3 bases at V and 4 bases at J, with 22 bases between. CDR1 is MGHDK, CDR2 SYGVNS, per germline. There are 18 residues in the CDR3. CDR3 sequence reads: CASSDQRQARNPYNEQFF. The CDR3 nucleotides are TGTGCCAGCAGTGATCAGAGGCAGGCCAGAAACCCTTACAATGAGCAGTTCTTC.

The chain employs TRBV10-1 and TRBJ2-7; possibly TRBD1 for D (6 bases). From germline, CDR1 is WNHNN and CDR2 SYGVQD (reference sequence). There are 13 residues in the CDR3. Trimming took off 3 bases at V and 5 bases at J, with 11 bases between the two ends. CDR3 sequence: CASSDTGNHEQYF. For the CDR3, the DNA is TGCGCCAGCAGTGACACAGGGAATCACGAGCAGTACTTC.

The J gene is TRBJ1-1, the V gene TRBV28; TRBD1 might be the D (5 bases). Trimming shortened V by 3 bases and J by 10 bases, and 15 bases separated the two germline ends. Germline CDR1 and CDR2: MDHEN and SYDVKM. The CDR3 consists of 13 residues. The CDR3 nucleotides read TGTGCCAGCAGTTTGAGTGGGGCCAGGGCAGCTTTCTTT. Amino acids: CASSLSGARAAFF.

As to this clone: The junction departs from the called germline gene at one end, perhaps through a read error. The gene calls are TRBV6-1 and TRBJ1-2; no clear D gene. Germline CDR1 reads MNHNS; CDR2 reads SASEGT. The CDR3 spans 14 residues. CDR3 amino acids: CASSEFQRLLLLAF. In DNA form, the CDR3 reads TGTGCCAGCAGTGAATTTCAGCGTCTTCTATTATTGGCCTTC.

Of note for this clone: This sample also contains other DNA sequences that code for the same CDR3. This sequence joins TRBV5-1 and TRBJ2-3; no reliable D call. The CDR3 spans 13 residues. Germline V gene lookup returns CDR1 SGHRS and CDR2 YFSETQ. V lost 0 bases and J 1 base, leaving 3 bases between the germline ends. The CDR3 nucleotides read TGCGCCAGCAGCTTGGGGGGCACAGATACGCAGTATTTT. This translates into CASSLGGTDTQYF.

The table lists this clone with a few counts. The chain uses TRBV4-1 and TRBJ2-1; perhaps TRBD2 as D (6 bases). V was clipped by 1 base and J by 3 bases, with 10 bases between them. The CDR3 sequence is 15 residues long. Germline-derived CDR1 and CDR2 are MGHRA and YSYEKL. This chain's CDR3 is CASSQVGRHYNEQFF. CDR3 DNA sequence: TGCGCCAGCAGCCAAGTAGGGAGGCACTACAATGAGCAGTTCTTC.

The chain carries TRBV10-3 and TRBJ1-1; TRBD1 might be the D (5 bases). CDR1 ENHRY and CDR2 SYGVKD come from the germline V gene. V dropped 6 bases and J dropped 1 base, with 15 bases sitting between them. This CDR3 contains 15 residues. CDR3 sequence (DNA): TGTGCCATCAGCGGAGGGGCCGTATCGAACACTGAAGCTTTCTTT. Its translation: CAISGGAVSNTEAFF.

This chain joins TRBV7-9 and TRBJ1-1; 7 bases map to TRBD1. The CDR3 contains 14 residues. V lost 5 bases and J lost 6; bases outside the gene matches: 9. CDR1 and CDR2 (germline): SEHNR, FQNEAQ (reference sequence). The CDR3 sequence is CASSPTGRLSEAFF. CDR3 DNA sequence: TGTGCCAGCAGCCCGACAGGGAGACTCTCTGAAGCTTTCTTT.

This sequence joins TRBV7-3 and TRBJ2-3, with a possible D match to TRBD2 (7 bases). V was pared by 5 bases and J by 1 base, with 13 bases between. The CDR3 loop spans 15 amino acids. Germline V gives CDR1 SGHTA, CDR2 FQGTGA. CDR3 protein: CASSLRGGGTDTQYF. The CDR3 DNA sequence: TGTGCCAGCAGCCTAAGAGGGGGGGGCACAGATACGCAGTATTTT.

This sequence joins TRBV28 and TRBJ1-4; TRBD1 aligns across 7 bases. CDR3 length: 15 amino acids. Trimming cost V 6 bases and J 7 bases; bases outside gene matches: 11. CDR1 MDHEN and CDR2 SYDVKM come from the germline V gene. The CDR3 reads CASSLDRDTFEKLFF. The CDR3 region has the DNA TGTGCCAGCAGCCTAGACAGGGATACTTTTGAAAAACTGTTTTTT.

The J gene is TRBJ2-7, the V gene TRBV4-1; 8 positions match TRBD1. Germline V lookup: CDR1 MGHRA, CDR2 YSYEKL. V lost 1 base, J lost 0 bases, and 2 bases stayed unmatched. CDR3 length: 15 residues. For the CDR3, the DNA is TGCGCCAGCAGCCAAGGGACAGGGAGCTCCTACGAGCAGTACTTC. Encoded protein: CASSQGTGSSYEQYF.

This clone was picked up a small number of times. J is TRBJ1-1 and V is TRBV5-1, with D perhaps TRBD1 (6 bases). V shed 4 bases and J shed 3 bases, with 10 bases lying between them. Germline V gene lookup returns CDR1 SGHRS and CDR2 YFSETQ. The CDR3 sequence is 13 residues long. The CDR3 nucleotides are TGCGCCAGCAGCCCTAGGGGGGACACTGAAGCTTTCTTT. It encodes CASSPRGDTEAFF.

Many counts were recorded for this clone. The chain couples TRBV2 to TRBJ2-7; D may be TRBD1 (5 bases). Trimming cost V 5 bases and J 6 bases, with 14 bases left between them. This CDR3 spans 13 amino acids. Germline CDR1 and CDR2: SNHLY and FYNNEI. CDR3 in amino acids: CASSRQPGIEQYF. CDR3 nucleotides: TGTGCCAGCAGTCGACAACCAGGGATCGAGCAGTACTTC.